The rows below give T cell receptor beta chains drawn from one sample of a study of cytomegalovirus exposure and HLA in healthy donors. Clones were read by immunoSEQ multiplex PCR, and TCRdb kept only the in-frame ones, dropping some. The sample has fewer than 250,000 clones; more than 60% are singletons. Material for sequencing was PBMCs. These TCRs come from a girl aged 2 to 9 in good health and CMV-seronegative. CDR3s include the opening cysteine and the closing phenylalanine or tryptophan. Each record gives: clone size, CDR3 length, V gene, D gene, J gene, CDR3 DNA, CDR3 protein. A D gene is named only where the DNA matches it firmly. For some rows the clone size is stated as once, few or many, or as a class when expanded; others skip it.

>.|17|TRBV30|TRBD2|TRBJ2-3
TGTGCCTGGGCCCCGGGACTAGCGGGAGTTCGCCCAGATACGCAGTATTTT
CAWAPGLAGVRPDTQYF
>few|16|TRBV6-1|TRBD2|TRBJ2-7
TGTGCCAGCAGTGGACTGCGGGGGGCCCGCTCCTACGAGCAGTACTTC
CASSGLRGARSYEQYF
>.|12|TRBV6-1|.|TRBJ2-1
TGTGCCAGCAGTGGAGACAGTTTTGAGCAGTTCTTC
CASSGDSFEQFF
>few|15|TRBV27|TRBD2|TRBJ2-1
TGTGCCAGCAGTTTTGTAGCGGGGGCGATCAATGAGCAGTTCTTC
CASSFVAGAINEQFF
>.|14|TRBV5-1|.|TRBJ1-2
TGCGCCAGCAGCTTGGGGGCTAGCAACTATGGCTACACCTTC
CASSLGASNYGYTF
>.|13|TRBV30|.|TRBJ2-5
TGTGCCTGGTTTAGCGAGGGGGAAGAGACCCAGTACTTC
CAWFSEGEETQYF
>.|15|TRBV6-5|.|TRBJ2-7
TGTGCCAGCAGTTACTCGAGGCGGGGTACCTACGAGCAGTACTTC
CASSYSRRGTYEQYF
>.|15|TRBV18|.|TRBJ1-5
TGTGCCAGCTCACTTCAGGGAATTGGAACTCAGCCCCAGCATTTT
CASSLQGIGTQPQHF
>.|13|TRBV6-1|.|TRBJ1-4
TGTGCCAGCAGTGGACACCTTAATGAAAAACTGTTTTTT
CASSGHLNEKLFF
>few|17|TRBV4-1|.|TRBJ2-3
TGCGCCAGCAGCCAAGATCATCGGGCGGGTTACACAGATACGCAGTATTTT
CASSQDHRAGYTDTQYF
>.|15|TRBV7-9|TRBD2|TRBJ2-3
TGTGCCAGCAGCTTTAGCGGGGGGGCAACAGATACGCAGTATTTT
CASSFSGGATDTQYF
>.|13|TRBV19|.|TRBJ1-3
TGTGCCACAGACAACAACTCTGGAAACACCATATATTTT
CATDNNSGNTIYF
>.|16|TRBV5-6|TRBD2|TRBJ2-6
TGTGCCAGCAGCCCGACAGCGGGGTCTGGGGCCAACGTCCTGACTTTC
CASSPTAGSGANVLTF
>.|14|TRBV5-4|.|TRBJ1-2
TGTGCCAGCAGCTTGGATTGGGGGGTGGAGGGCTACACCTTC
CASSLDWGVEGYTF
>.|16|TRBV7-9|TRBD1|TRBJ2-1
TGTGCCAGCAGCTTAAATGAGGGGGCCTGGCCCAATGAGCAGTTCTTC
CASSLNEGAWPNEQFF
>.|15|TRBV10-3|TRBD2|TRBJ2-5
TGTGCCATCAGTCCGACTAGCGGGGGCCAAGAGACCCAGTACTTC
CAISPTSGGQETQYF
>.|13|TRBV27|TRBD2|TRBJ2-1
TGTGCCAGCAGGTCTAGCGGAACCAATGAGCAGTTCTTC
CASRSSGTNEQFF
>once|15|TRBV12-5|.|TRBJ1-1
TGTGCTAGTGGTTCGGCTTCCCTCGGGAACTCTGAAGCTTTCTTT
CASGSASLGNSEAFF
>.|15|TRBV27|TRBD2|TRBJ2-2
TGTGCCACAAAGATTGGGACTAGCGGTTCCGGGGAGCTGTTTTTT
CATKIGTSGSGELFF
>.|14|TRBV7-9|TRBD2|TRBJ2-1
TGTGCCAGCAGCTTTATAGCGGGAGCGGGTGAGCAGTTCTTC
CASSFIAGAGEQFF
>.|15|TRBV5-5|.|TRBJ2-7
TGTGCCAGCAGCTTGGCGTCCTCCGGGGGTTACGAGCAGTACTTC
CASSLASSGGYEQYF
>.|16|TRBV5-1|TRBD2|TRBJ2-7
TGCGCCAGCAGCACATTAGCGGGAGGGCACGCCTACGAGCAGTACTTC
CASSTLAGGHAYEQYF
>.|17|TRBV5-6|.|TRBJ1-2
TGTGCCAGCAGCTTGGTAACAGCCCTTGTAGCTAACTATGGCTACACCTTC
CASSLVTALVANYGYTF
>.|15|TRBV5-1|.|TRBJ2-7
TGCGCCAGCAGCCGAACGACAGACCGCTCCTACGAGCAGTACTTC
CASSRTTDRSYEQYF
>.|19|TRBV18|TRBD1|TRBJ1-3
TGTGCCAGCTCACCGAGGACAGGAGACTCTGCTAGCTCTGGAAACACCATATATTTT
CASSPRTGDSASSGNTIYF
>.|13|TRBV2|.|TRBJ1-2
TGTGCCAGCAGTGGTTCGGAGAACTATGGCTACACCTTC
CASSGSENYGYTF
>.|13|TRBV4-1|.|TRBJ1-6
TGCGCCAGCAGCCAAGAACCCGTGGGGGGGCCCCACTTT
CASSQEPVGGPHF
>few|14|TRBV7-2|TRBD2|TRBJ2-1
TGTGCCAGCAGCCGGGAGGGGTTATACAATGAGCAGTTCTTC
CASSREGLYNEQFF
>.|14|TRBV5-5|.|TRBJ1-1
TGTGCCAGCAGCTTATCCATGTCCAGGACTGAAGCTTTCTTT
CASSLSMSRTEAFF
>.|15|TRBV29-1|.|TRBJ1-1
TGCAGCGTTGAAGATTTTGGGGGCCGGAACACTGAAGCTTTCTTT
CSVEDFGGRNTEAFF
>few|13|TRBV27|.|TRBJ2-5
TGTGCCAGCAGTTTAGGAGGGTTCCAGACCCAGTACTTC
CASSLGGFQTQYF
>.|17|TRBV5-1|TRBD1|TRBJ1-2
TGCGCCAGCAGCTTGGCCAGGACGGGACAGGGTAACTATGGCTACACCTTC
CASSLARTGQGNYGYTF
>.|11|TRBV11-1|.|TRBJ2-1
TGTGCCAGCCAAAAGGGGGGGGAGCAGTTCTTC
CASQKGGEQFF
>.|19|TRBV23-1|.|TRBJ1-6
TGCGCCAGCAGTCAACTCTTTCGAGTCATACCCTCCTATAATTCACCCCTCCACTTT
CASSQLFRVIPSYNSPLHF
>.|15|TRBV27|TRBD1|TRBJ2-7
TGTGCCAGCAGTTTGACAGGGGGTGGATCCTACGAGCAGTACTTC
CASSLTGGGSYEQYF
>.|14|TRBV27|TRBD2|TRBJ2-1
TGTGCCAGCAGGTCACTAGCGGGAAACAATGAGCAGTTCTTC
CASRSLAGNNEQFF
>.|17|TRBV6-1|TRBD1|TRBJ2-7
TGTGCCAGCAGTGTGTCTTGGCACAGGGGCAGCTCCTACGAGCAGTACTTC
CASSVSWHRGSSYEQYF
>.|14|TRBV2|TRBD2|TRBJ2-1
TGTGCCAGCACCCTAAGCGGGAGAACAAATGAGCAGTTCTTC
CASTLSGRTNEQFF
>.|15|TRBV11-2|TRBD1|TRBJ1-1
TGTGCCAGCAGCCCGAGGACAGGGTTCAATGCTGAAGCTTTCTTT
CASSPRTGFNAEAFF
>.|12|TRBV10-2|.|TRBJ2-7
TGCGCCACCAGCGGTGCTGCCTACGAGCAGTACTTC
CATSGAAYEQYF
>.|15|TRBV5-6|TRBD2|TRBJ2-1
TGTGCCAGCAGCCTCGGACTAGCGGGGAAGAATGAGCAGTTCTTC
CASSLGLAGKNEQFF
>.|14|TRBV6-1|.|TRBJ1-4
TGTGCCAGCATTCTGGGAGCCGATAATGAAAAACTGTTTTTT
CASILGADNEKLFF